This TCR beta chain was profiled in a study of T cell clonotyping in hematopoietic cell transplantation. Profiling relied on immunoSEQ multiplex PCR, and the TCRdb table lists in-frame clones only, not all of them. The table has 9,900 or so clones, approximately 77% seen once. The CDR3 runs 16 residues. Germline CDR1 is ENHRY and CDR2 is SYGVKD. V dropped 0 bases and J dropped 2 bases, with 10 bases sitting between them. Sample: PBMCs, taken 30 days after allogeneic stem cell transplant. The chain has TRBV10-3 and TRBJ1-4, with D hard to call. This clonotype was obtained from a female patient in her 40s who had an allogeneic stem cell transplant from a related donor, so T cells may come from the graft donor. Some clones in this sample may be carry-over from other donors' samples. The CDR3 coding sequence is TGTGCCATCAGTGAGTCCCCGGGTGGGACTAATGAAAAACTGTTTTTT. The encoded protein is CAISESPGGTNEKLFF.